This TCR beta chain stems from a study of cytomegalovirus exposure and HLA in healthy donors. Germline CDR1 is SGHNT and CDR2 is YYREEE (reference sequence). The CDR3 totals 17 residues. V was pared by 1 base and J by 0 bases, with 16 bases between. The study ran its PCR with 60 Vbeta and 13 Jbeta primers. Profiling relied on immunoSEQ multiplex PCR, and the TCRdb table lists in-frame clones only, not all of them. The sample lists 170,000 or so clones, approximately 80% seen once, with about 3.4% in the top ten. The rearrangement uses TRBV5-4 and TRBJ1-1, with D possibly matching TRBD1 (6 bases). Material for sequencing was PBMCs. The TCR sequence derives from a woman in her forties or fifties in good health and CMV-seropositive. The DNA for the CDR3 is TGTGCCAGCAGCTTGTTACAGGGAGGGCCGGTGAACACTGAAGCTTTCTTT. As protein: CASSLLQGGPVNTEAFF.